This T cell receptor (beta chain) was recovered during a study of T-cell memory formation after mild COVID-19 (dated by TCRdb to the early 2020s). About the investigation overall: Most TCR sequence clusters were specific to one of the two donors. T-cell clones expanding and contracting after mild COVID-19 in two donors were tracked by longitudinal TCRalpha and TCRbeta repertoire sequencing. Two young, previously healthy adult volunteers made up the cohort, one male and one female. Points the paper makes about the study in general: Some responding clones were detected in pre-infection memory, which suggested that pre-existing cross-reactive memory T cells had joined the SARS-CoV-2 response. SARS-CoV-2 specificity was not confirmed for the second-wave clones peaking on day 37. Only a couple of mild cases were covered in the study, and larger cohorts including severe cases with pre-infection samples were considered necessary. Contracting CD4+ clones turned up mainly in the CM and EM memory subsets, whereas EMRA was where CD8+ clones were enriched. Balanced CD4/CD8 phenotypes were observed for clones contracting from day 15 to 85, whereas a bias towards CD4+ was observed for a second wave of clones expanding from day 15 to 37.

The sequencing machine was an Illumina NovaSeq 6000. cDNA libraries for TCRalpha and TCRbeta were prepared by 5'RACE using constant-segment primers, with sample barcodes and unique molecular identifiers added. Trizol reagent was used to extract RNA from every sample. Libraries were amplified in two PCR steps, with a second sample barcode and Illumina TruSeq adapters added in the second step. Sequencing of the libraries was done on an Illumina NovaSeq, producing 2 x 150 bp paired-end reads. The authors processed their data as follows. Reads were demultiplexed and collapsed into UMI-guided consensus sequences with migec v1.2.7. With mixcr v2.1.11, UMI consensuses were aligned to TRA and TRB V and J templates and assembled into clonotypes. A clonotype was counted as expanded or contracted only when both edgeR and NoisET called the clonotype significant, with the noise models trained on biological replicates. For edgeR calls, the thresholds were a false discovery rate-adjusted p below 0.01 and a log2 fold-change of 1. As an exploratory analysis of dynamics, PCA with hierarchical clustering was applied to max-normalized trajectories of the 1000 most abundant clonotypes. The CD4 or CD8 phenotype of responding clones was assigned using the separately sequenced CD4+ and CD8+ repertoires. TCRdb cleaned the public reads at Q25 with fastp, built clones with MiXCR and kept in-frame beta chains. One record per CDR3 amino acid sequence lists the most common genes and DNA. TCRdb's processing, not the authors', yielded these V and J calls. This sample has roughly 500,000 distinct CDR3 sequences in its table, and 20% of those were observed once. In total, the top ten clones hold 12% of the sample.

This clonotype has a count of ten or more. The antigen this receptor binds is unknown. No much larger clone exists at a distance of one base, and base qualities are not known. CDR1 MNHNY and CDR2 SVGAGI were looked up in the germline V gene (reference sequence). From cysteine to phenylalanine, the CDR3 is 14 amino acids long. Solely the CDR3 DNA is kept, with 42 bases framed from the first base. The germline ends are 16 bases apart after V is trimmed by 7 bases and J by 3 bases. Ficoll-Paque density gradient centrifugation was the method used to isolate PBMCs. The chain uses TRBV6-6 and TRBJ2-7; the D gene assignment is ambiguous. The sequence derives from an adult woman who had mild COVID-19 (a few samples of this study predate the infection). The sample titles of this study are shuffled in the database, so cell type and time point are left out; the donor was told from shared clones. Sequenced input: PBMCs or a T cell subset sorted from them (not recorded which). CDR3 protein: CASTEIEVNYEQYF. The DNA reads TGTGCCAGCACGGAAATAGAGGTGAACTACGAGCAGTACTTC.